The rows below give T cell receptor beta chains drawn from one sample of a study of beta chain features in type 1 diabetes. Clones were sequenced by immunoSEQ multiplex PCR, and TCRdb holds only the in-frame ones, with some missing. The table records about 340,000 clones, 13% of them present only once. Specimen: naive CD4+ T cells from blood. These receptors were obtained from a woman under 30 with type 1 diabetes. Both conserved end residues are part of each CDR3. D genes are given only for firm matches. Size is omitted from some rows. Given values are once, few, many or a class for expanded clones.

D gene: -
V gene: TRBV6-1
J gene: TRBJ2-7
clone size: few
CDR3 protein: CASSPQSSYEQYF
CDR3 DNA: TGTGCCAGCAGCCCACAAAGCTCCTACGAGCAGTACTTC

D gene: TRBD2
V gene: TRBV11-3
J gene: TRBJ2-1
clone size: few
CDR3 protein: CASTLAGLAVFEQFF
CDR3 DNA: TGTGCCAGCACCTTAGCAGGACTAGCGGTCTTTGAGCAGTTCTTC

D gene: -
V gene: TRBV30
J gene: TRBJ1-1
clone size: few
CDR3 protein: CAWSGTMNTEAFF
CDR3 DNA: TGTGCCTGGTCCGGGACAATGAACACTGAAGCTTTCTTT

D gene: -
V gene: TRBV6-6
J gene: TRBJ1-1
clone size: -
CDR3 protein: CASSKNTGNSEAFF
CDR3 DNA: TGTGCCAGCAGCAAAAACACAGGGAATTCTGAAGCTTTCTTT

D gene: -
V gene: TRBV5-1
J gene: TRBJ1-2
clone size: -
CDR3 protein: CASSLDKGLNYGYTF
CDR3 DNA: TGCGCCAGCAGCTTGGATAAGGGACTTAACTATGGCTACACCTTC

D gene: -
V gene: TRBV20-1
J gene: TRBJ1-2
clone size: few
CDR3 protein: CSALRVTWRTF
CDR3 DNA: TGCAGTGCCTTGAGGGTCACCTGGCGCACCTTC

D gene: -
V gene: TRBV7-9
J gene: TRBJ2-1
clone size: few
CDR3 protein: CASSGRRSGEQFF
CDR3 DNA: TGTGCCAGCTCTGGGAGGCGGTCTGGTGAGCAGTTCTTC

D gene: TRBD1
V gene: TRBV6-5
J gene: TRBJ2-2
clone size: few
CDR3 protein: CASSPRGQGAGELFF
CDR3 DNA: TGTGCCAGCAGTCCCCGAGGACAGGGGGCCGGGGAGCTGTTTTTT

D gene: TRBD2
V gene: TRBV30
J gene: TRBJ2-5
clone size: -
CDR3 protein: CAWSPGLVIETQYF
CDR3 DNA: TGTGCCTGGTCCCCGGGACTAGTAATTGAGACCCAGTACTTC

D gene: TRBD2
V gene: TRBV13
J gene: TRBJ2-3
clone size: few
CDR3 protein: CASSRRTGLTRTDTQYF
CDR3 DNA: TGTGCCAGCAGCCGCCGGACGGGACTAACACGAACAGATACGCAGTATTTT

D gene: -
V gene: TRBV6-6
J gene: TRBJ2-7
clone size: -
CDR3 protein: CASSDLPYEQYF
CDR3 DNA: TGTGCCAGCAGCGATCTACCCTACGAGCAGTACTTC

D gene: TRBD1
V gene: TRBV30
J gene: TRBJ2-1
clone size: -
CDR3 protein: CACNRGAYNEQFF
CDR3 DNA: TGTGCCTGTAACAGGGGGGCCTACAATGAGCAGTTCTTC

D gene: TRBD2
V gene: TRBV7-8
J gene: TRBJ2-3
clone size: few
CDR3 protein: CASSADPPARGTDTQYF
CDR3 DNA: TGTGCCAGCAGCGCCGACCCCCCAGCGCGGGGGACAGATACGCAGTATTTT

D gene: TRBD2
V gene: TRBV4-1
J gene: TRBJ2-1
clone size: -
CDR3 protein: CASSQEPTVAGAENEQFF
CDR3 DNA: TGCGCCAGCAGCCAAGAACCCACCGTAGCGGGAGCGGAAAATGAGCAGTTCTTC

D gene: -
V gene: TRBV5-4
J gene: TRBJ2-2
clone size: -
CDR3 protein: CASSLREFSTGELFF
CDR3 DNA: TGTGCCAGCAGCTTGAGGGAGTTTAGCACCGGGGAGCTGTTTTTT

D gene: -
V gene: TRBV7-9
J gene: TRBJ1-4
clone size: -
CDR3 protein: CASSLDPGGEGLFF
CDR3 DNA: TGTGCCAGCAGCTTAGATCCGGGCGGGGAAGGACTGTTTTTT

D gene: -
V gene: TRBV11-2
J gene: TRBJ2-3
clone size: -
CDR3 protein: CASSLSSVEAADTQYF
CDR3 DNA: TGTGCCAGCAGCTTATCTAGCGTCGAAGCCGCAGATACGCAGTATTTT

D gene: -
V gene: TRBV9
J gene: TRBJ2-3
clone size: -
CDR3 protein: CASSYAGTPTGVFTDTQYF
CDR3 DNA: TGTGCCAGCAGCTATGCCGGGACTCCCACCGGCGTCTTCACAGATACGCAGTATTTT

D gene: TRBD2
V gene: TRBV7-2
J gene: TRBJ2-1
clone size: -
CDR3 protein: CASSLTTSGTLRSYNEQFF
CDR3 DNA: TGTGCCAGCAGCTTAACGACTAGCGGCACCCTTCGCTCCTACAATGAGCAGTTCTTC

D gene: TRBD2
V gene: TRBV10-3
J gene: TRBJ2-1
clone size: few
CDR3 protein: CAISGSSGRASNEQFF
CDR3 DNA: TGTGCCATCAGTGGGTCTAGCGGGAGGGCCAGTAATGAGCAGTTCTTC

D gene: TRBD2
V gene: TRBV5-4
J gene: TRBJ2-3
clone size: -
CDR3 protein: CASSASGGRTDTQYF
CDR3 DNA: TGTGCCAGCAGCGCTAGCGGGGGGCGCACAGATACGCAGTATTTT

D gene: TRBD1
V gene: TRBV25-1
J gene: TRBJ1-1
clone size: -
CDR3 protein: CASRRPGGLAEAFF
CDR3 DNA: TGTGCCAGCAGGAGACCAGGGGGCTTGGCTGAAGCTTTCTTT

D gene: -
V gene: TRBV4-1
J gene: TRBJ1-5
clone size: -
CDR3 protein: CASSQGRDNQPQHF
CDR3 DNA: TGCGCCAGCAGCCAAGGCCGGGACAATCAGCCCCAGCATTTT

D gene: -
V gene: TRBV30
J gene: TRBJ2-7
clone size: few
CDR3 protein: CAWSVRGEQYF
CDR3 DNA: TGTGCCTGGAGTGTAAGAGGGGAGCAGTACTTC

D gene: TRBD1
V gene: TRBV2
J gene: TRBJ2-7
clone size: -
CDR3 protein: CASTSDRGLYEQYF
CDR3 DNA: TGTGCCAGCACCTCAGACAGGGGCCTCTACGAGCAGTACTTC

D gene: TRBD2
V gene: TRBV18
J gene: TRBJ2-4
clone size: -
CDR3 protein: CASSGAPGLGAKNIQYF
CDR3 DNA: TGTGCCAGCTCTGGGGCGCCGGGACTAGGTGCCAAAAACATTCAGTACTTC

D gene: -
V gene: TRBV5-1
J gene: TRBJ2-1
clone size: -
CDR3 protein: CASSPSSASSYNEQFF
CDR3 DNA: TGCGCCAGCAGCCCCTCTAGCGCGAGCTCCTACAATGAGCAGTTCTTC

D gene: -
V gene: TRBV4-3
J gene: TRBJ2-2
clone size: -
CDR3 protein: CASSQEASLGPGELFF
CDR3 DNA: TGCGCCAGCAGCCAAGAAGCCAGCCTAGGTCCCGGGGAGCTGTTTTTT

D gene: -
V gene: TRBV5-1
J gene: TRBJ2-2
clone size: -
CDR3 protein: CASSLGQPGELFF
CDR3 DNA: TGCGCCAGCAGCTTGGGGCAACCCGGGGAGCTGTTTTTT

D gene: TRBD2
V gene: TRBV6-6
J gene: TRBJ2-7
clone size: -
CDR3 protein: CASQRELIYEQYF
CDR3 DNA: TGTGCCAGCCAGCGGGAGTTGATATACGAGCAGTACTTC

D gene: TRBD2
V gene: TRBV30
J gene: TRBJ2-3
clone size: few
CDR3 protein: CAWRGTSGSLGTDTQYF
CDR3 DNA: TGTGCCTGGAGGGGGACTAGCGGGAGCCTGGGCACAGATACGCAGTATTTT

D gene: TRBD1
V gene: TRBV30
J gene: TRBJ1-4
clone size: few
CDR3 protein: CAWSDSPGQNEKLFF
CDR3 DNA: TGTGCCTGGAGTGATTCCCCGGGACAGAATGAAAAACTGTTTTTT

D gene: TRBD2
V gene: TRBV11-2
J gene: TRBJ2-3
clone size: -
CDR3 protein: CASSLPSGRATDTQYF
CDR3 DNA: TGTGCCAGCAGCTTACCTAGCGGGAGAGCCACAGATACGCAGTATTTT

D gene: -
V gene: TRBV19
J gene: TRBJ1-5
clone size: -
CDR3 protein: CASSMRRQPQHF
CDR3 DNA: TGTGCCAGTAGTATGAGGCGCCAGCCCCAGCATTTT

D gene: -
V gene: TRBV5-1
J gene: TRBJ2-3
clone size: few
CDR3 protein: CASSEQVDTQYF
CDR3 DNA: TGCGCCAGCAGCGAACAGGTGGATACGCAGTATTTT

D gene: -
V gene: TRBV28
J gene: TRBJ2-5
clone size: -
CDR3 protein: CASSSTTGTQYF
CDR3 DNA: TGTGCCAGCAGTTCTACGACGGGGACCCAGTACTTC

D gene: TRBD2
V gene: TRBV9
J gene: TRBJ2-1
clone size: -
CDR3 protein: CASSVAKGSGRRFNEQFF
CDR3 DNA: TGTGCCAGCAGCGTAGCAAAGGGTAGCGGGAGACGCTTCAATGAGCAGTTCTTC

D gene: -
V gene: TRBV5-4
J gene: TRBJ2-3
clone size: few
CDR3 protein: CASSSRSDTQYF
CDR3 DNA: TGTGCCAGCAGCTCACGGTCAGATACGCAGTATTTT

D gene: -
V gene: TRBV18
J gene: TRBJ1-2
clone size: once
CDR3 protein: CASSPMGAGHGYTF
CDR3 DNA: TGTGCCAGCTCACCAATGGGGGCTGGCCATGGCTACACCTTC

D gene: TRBD2
V gene: TRBV5-4
J gene: TRBJ2-2
clone size: -
CDR3 protein: CASSGKGLAGITGELFF
CDR3 DNA: TGTGCCAGCAGCGGAAAGGGACTAGCGGGGATCACCGGGGAGCTGTTTTTT

D gene: -
V gene: TRBV30
J gene: TRBJ2-3
clone size: -
CDR3 protein: CAWKQGLADTQYF
CDR3 DNA: TGTGCCTGGAAACAGGGCTTAGCAGATACGCAGTATTTT

D gene: TRBD1
V gene: TRBV7-9
J gene: TRBJ2-5
clone size: few
CDR3 protein: CASTWTGGSETQYF
CDR3 DNA: TGTGCCAGCACCTGGACAGGGGGAAGCGAGACCCAGTACTTC

D gene: TRBD1
V gene: TRBV15
J gene: TRBJ2-7
clone size: few
CDR3 protein: CATSRETGAYEQYF
CDR3 DNA: TGTGCCACCAGCAGAGAGACAGGGGCCTACGAGCAGTACTTC

D gene: TRBD1
V gene: TRBV5-1
J gene: TRBJ2-2
clone size: few
CDR3 protein: CASSPGQGADTGELFF
CDR3 DNA: TGCGCCAGCAGCCCTGGACAGGGGGCGGACACCGGGGAGCTGTTTTTT

D gene: -
V gene: TRBV30
J gene: TRBJ2-1
clone size: -
CDR3 protein: CAWSVASGYNEQFF
CDR3 DNA: TGTGCCTGGAGTGTAGCGAGCGGATACAATGAGCAGTTCTTC

D gene: TRBD2
V gene: TRBV19
J gene: TRBJ2-7
clone size: -
CDR3 protein: CASSPRGSGDEQYF
CDR3 DNA: TGTGCCAGTAGCCCCCGCGGGAGTGGTGACGAGCAGTACTTC

D gene: -
V gene: TRBV5-1
J gene: TRBJ1-2
clone size: few
CDR3 protein: CASSPEGGFDYGYTF
CDR3 DNA: TGCGCCAGCAGCCCCGAAGGGGGTTTTGACTATGGCTACACCTTC

D gene: -
V gene: TRBV6-1
J gene: TRBJ1-1
clone size: few
CDR3 protein: CASSVARKTFF
CDR3 DNA: TGTGCCAGCAGTGTGGCGCGGAAGACTTTCTTT

D gene: -
V gene: TRBV2
J gene: TRBJ1-4
clone size: few
CDR3 protein: CASIRYIGEKLFF
CDR3 DNA: TGTGCCAGCATCAGATACATTGGTGAAAAACTGTTTTTT

D gene: TRBD1
V gene: TRBV19
J gene: TRBJ2-7
clone size: few
CDR3 protein: CASSITGVGYEQYF
CDR3 DNA: TGTGCCAGTAGTATCACAGGGGTCGGCTACGAGCAGTACTTC

D gene: TRBD2
V gene: TRBV30
J gene: TRBJ2-7
clone size: few
CDR3 protein: CACSTSGIYEQYF
CDR3 DNA: TGTGCCTGTTCGACTAGCGGTATATACGAGCAGTACTTC

D gene: TRBD1
V gene: TRBV6-1
J gene: TRBJ1-5
clone size: -
CDR3 protein: CASSGLDRKASQPQHF
CDR3 DNA: TGTGCCAGCAGTGGCTTGGACAGGAAGGCGAGTCAGCCCCAGCATTTT

D gene: -
V gene: TRBV5-4
J gene: TRBJ2-7
clone size: -
CDR3 protein: CASSSYKDSKGYEQYF
CDR3 DNA: TGTGCCAGCAGCTCGTACAAGGACTCCAAAGGCTACGAGCAGTACTTC

D gene: TRBD2
V gene: TRBV11-3
J gene: TRBJ2-3
clone size: -
CDR3 protein: CASSFVLAGGRSTDTQYF
CDR3 DNA: TGTGCCAGCAGCTTCGTATTAGCGGGAGGCCGGAGCACAGATACGCAGTATTTT